Below are 15 T cell receptor beta chains sequenced from a single sample in a study of T cells after posttransplantation cyclophosphamide. The assay was immunoSEQ multiplex PCR, and TCRdb's table has in-frame clones only and misses some. The data hold tens of thousands of clones, with around four fifths observed a single time. Cyclophosphamide on days +3 and +4 followed busulfan-fludarabine conditioning and a marrow graft. The source was CD4+ T cells sorted from blood, collected 1,700 to 2,000 days after a stem cell transplant with posttransplant cyclophosphamide. These receptors came from a female patient aged 40-50 years who received an allogeneic stem cell transplant from a related donor, was CMV-positive, and had no GVHD. The graft donor may account for some of the T cells.

The chain couples TRBV11-2 to TRBJ1-6; no definite D call. The CDR3 is 18 residues long. Trimming shortened V by 5 bases and J by 7 bases, and 24 bases separated the two germline ends. Looked up from germline, CDR1 is SGHAT and CDR2 is FQNNGV. DNA for the CDR3: TGTGCCAGCAGCGTACGTCCCGCCGGAGTGGCGTTGAATTCACCCCTCCACTTT. The encoded protein is CASSVRPAGVALNSPLHF.

The gene calls are TRBV27 and TRBJ2-7, with D maybe TRBD1 (6 bases). Germline CDR1 MNHEY, CDR2 SMNVEV (reference sequence). CDR3 size: 16 residues. Trimming removed 5 bases from V and 2 bases from J, with 19 bases in between. DNA of the CDR3: TGTGCCAGCAGTCCTTACAAGGGGGACATGACCTACGAGCAGTACTTC. Translation: CASSPYKGDMTYEQYF.

The chain joins TRBV6-5 to TRBJ1-5; a weak D match, TRBD1 (5 bases). V was pared by 4 bases and J by 2 bases, with 9 bases between. This CDR3 spans 14 amino acids. Per the germline V gene, CDR1 is MNHEY and CDR2 is SVGAGI. CDR3 DNA: TGTGCCAGCAGTTCAGGGTCGGGCAATCAGCCCCAGCATTTT. It encodes CASSSGSGNQPQHF.

The chain carries TRBV15 and TRBJ1-6, with TRBD1 identical over 8 bases. This CDR3 is 15 amino acids long. The V and J ends lost 6 bases and 6 bases, in that order; junction bases with no gene match: 7. In germline, CDR1 is LNHNV, CDR2 YYDKDF (reference sequence). The CDR3 protein is CATSGYRGGNSPLHF. The CDR3 DNA follows: TGTGCCACCAGTGGCTACAGGGGGGGTAATTCACCCCTCCACTTT.

The V call is TRBV7-8, the J call TRBJ1-1; 11 bases map to TRBD1. The CDR3 has 17 amino acids. V trimming: 5 bases; J trimming: 0 bases; junction bases outside the gene matches: 8. Per the germline V gene, CDR1 is SGHVS and CDR2 is FQNEAQ. The CDR3 protein is CASSLYGQGAMNTEAFF. The CDR3 DNA is TGTGCCAGCAGCCTATACGGACAGGGGGCGATGAACACTGAAGCTTTCTTT.

This clone was seen more than once but under ten times. V and J are TRBV18 and TRBJ2-2; TRBD1 matches at 8 bases. CDR3 length: 15 residues. CDR1 is KGHSH, CDR2 LQKENI, per germline. V lost 4 bases and J lost 6; bases outside the gene matches: 7. DNA of the CDR3: TGTGCCAGCTCACAAGGACAGGGAGGCCCCGGGGAGCTGTTTTTT. As protein: CASSQGQGGPGELFF.

V and J are TRBV11-1 and TRBJ1-1; a possible D gene is TRBD1 (5 bases). The germline V and J ends were trimmed by 5 bases and 5 bases, with 12 bases remaining between them. The CDR3 length is 13 residues. The V gene's germline CDR1 is SGHAT and CDR2 FQDESV (reference sequence). Here the CDR3 reads CASSVRGGTEAFF. In nucleotides, the CDR3 is TGTGCCAGCAGCGTTCGGGGGGGGACTGAAGCTTTCTTT. Variable domain in full (rest from reference TRBV11-1 and TRBJ1-1): EAEVAQSPRYKITEKSQAVAFWCDPISGHATLYWYRQILGQGPELLVQFQDESVVDDSQLPKDRFSAERLKGVDSTLKIQPAELGDSAMYLCASSVRGGTEAFFGQGTRLTVV.

The chain couples TRBV28 to TRBJ2-3, with 13 bases matching TRBD2. CDR3 length: 15 residues. V dropped 6 bases and J dropped 5; count of bases not matched to a gene: 5. Germline assignment: CDR1 MDHEN and CDR2 SYDVKM. CDR3 nucleotides: TGTGCCAGCAGCACTAGCGGGGGGGCGGGAGATACGCAGTATTTT. It encodes CASSTSGGAGDTQYF.

The chain uses TRBV11-2 and TRBJ2-1; D might be TRBD2 (6 bases). There are 13 residues in the CDR3. CDR1 SGHAT and CDR2 FQNNGV come from the germline V gene. V lost 1 base and J lost 7, with 8 bases in between. The CDR3 DNA sequence: TGTGCCAGCAGCTTAGGGGGGAGGAATGAGCAGTTCTTC. It yields the protein CASSLGGRNEQFF.

The rearrangement uses TRBV6-8 and TRBJ1-5, with TRBD1 matching over 7 bases. This CDR3 is 16 amino acids long. The V gene's germline CDR1 is MNHGY and CDR2 SAAAGT. V trimming: 6 bases; J trimming: 4 bases; junction bases outside the gene matches: 12. The CDR3 here is CASRADTGEWNQPQHF. The CDR3 DNA reads as TGTGCCAGCAGGGCTGACACAGGGGAATGGAATCAGCCCCAGCATTTT.

The genes are TRBV2 and TRBJ2-5, with 8 bases aligning to TRBD2. The trim removed 1 base at V and 5 bases at J, leaving 9 bases unmatched. CDR3 length: 16 residues. The germline CDR1 and CDR2 sequences are SNHLY and FYNNEI. DNA for the CDR3: TGTGCCAGCAGTGAAGAGCCTAGCGGGTACGGGGAGACCCAGTACTTC. This sequence encodes CASSEEPSGYGETQYF.

V gene TRBV28 combines with J gene TRBJ2-6; the D is unclear. V was pared by 7 bases and J by 2 bases, with 6 bases between. The CDR3 runs to 13 residues. CDR1 is MDHEN and CDR2 is SYDVKM in the germline V gene. CDR3 nucleotides: TGTGCCAGCATGAGGCCTGGGGCCAACGTCCTGACTTTC. This translates into CASMRPGANVLTF. Full variable domain (rest looked up from reference TRBV28 and TRBJ2-6): DVKVTQSSRYLVKRTGEKVFLECVQDMDHENMFWYRQDPGLGLRLIYFSYDVKMKEKGDIPEGYSVSREKKERFSLILESASTNQTSMYLCASMRPGANVLTFGAGSRLTVL.

The V call is TRBV18, the J call TRBJ2-5; 7 bases are a match to TRBD2. The CDR3 runs to 14 residues. V lost 3 bases and J lost 1; bases outside the gene matches: 2. CDR1 is KGHSH, CDR2 LQKENI, per germline. The CDR3 DNA follows: TGTGCCAGCTCACCCTCGGGGGGCCAAGAGACCCAGTACTTC. It is translated as CASSPSGGQETQYF. Variable domain in full (rest from reference TRBV18 and TRBJ2-5): NAGVMQNPRHLVRRRGQEARLRCSPMKGHSHVYWYRQLPEEGLKFMVYLQKENIIDESGMPKERFSAEFPKEGPSILRIQQVVRGDSAAYFCASSPSGGQETQYFGPGTRLLVL.

J is TRBJ2-5 and V is TRBV19, with a possible D match to TRBD2 (5 bases). Trimming took off 9 bases at V and 4 bases at J, with 27 bases between the two ends. This CDR3 has 17 residues. CDR1 is LNHDA and CDR2 is SQIVND in the germline V gene (reference sequence). The CDR3 spells CASRYRAGLGFRETQYF. CDR3 coding DNA: TGTGCCAGCCGTTATCGGGCCGGACTGGGGTTTAGAGAGACCCAGTACTTC.

The chain is built from TRBV5-5 and TRBJ1-2, with a tentative D call TRBD1 (5 bases). Germline CDR1 is SGHKS and CDR2 is YYEKEE (reference sequence). Trimming cost V 0 bases and J 5 bases, with 14 bases left between them. The CDR3 has 15 residues. CDR3 DNA sequence: TGTGCCAGCAGCTTGGTTGGGCAGGGACTTTATGGCTACACCTTC. It specifies CASSLVGQGLYGYTF.